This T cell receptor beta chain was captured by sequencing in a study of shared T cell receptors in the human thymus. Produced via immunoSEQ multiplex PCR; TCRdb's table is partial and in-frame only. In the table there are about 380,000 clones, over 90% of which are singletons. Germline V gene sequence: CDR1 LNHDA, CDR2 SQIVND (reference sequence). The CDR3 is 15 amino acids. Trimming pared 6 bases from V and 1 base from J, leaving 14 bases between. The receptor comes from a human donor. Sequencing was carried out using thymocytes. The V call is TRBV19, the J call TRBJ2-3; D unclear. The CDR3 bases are TGTGCCAGTAGCTTCTCCCGGCTCGGCACAGATACGCAGTATTTT. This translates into CASSFSRLGTDTQYF.